This T cell receptor (beta chain) emerged from a study of early T cells in non-severe SARS-CoV-2 infection. Study information: From unsorted whole blood, bulk RNA was sequenced, and the chains remained unpaired.

This clonotype was recorded many times. Its specificity is not known. Germline loops: CDR1 MNHEY, CDR2 SVGAGI. Trimming took 7 bases from V and 4 from J; bases not matched to a gene: 12. This CDR3 comprises 15 residues. Individual cDNA molecules were tagged with unique molecular identifiers, the study reported. MiXCR was run by TCRdb on the 5' RACE reads, yielding one entry per CDR3 protein. This table holds more than 35,000 distinct CDR3 sequences, 5.8% found once. Study results and caveats: The VDJdb matching leaned toward anti-spike CD8 responses and overlooked private and CD4 specificities.

Specimen: whole blood. The V and J genes are TRBV6-5 and TRBJ2-5; 7 positions match TRBD2. The sequence was obtained from an adult who was a healthcare worker with PCR-confirmed SARS-CoV-2 infection or an uninfected control (not recorded which). Written as DNA, the CDR3 is TGTGCCAGCAAACCAGAGGGAGGGAGGCGAGAGACCCAGTACTTC. Residues: CASKPEGGRRETQYF.